This TCR beta chain is from a study of cytomegalovirus exposure and HLA in healthy donors. The CDR3 has 14 amino acids. Losses at the gene ends were 6 bases for V and 0 bases for J; bases not matched to a gene: 3. In germline, CDR1 is LNHDA, CDR2 SQIVND (reference sequence). Amplification used 60 Vbeta primers and 13 Jbeta primers. Measured with immunoSEQ multiplex PCR; TCRdb has only the in-frame clones, and not every one. This sample carries about 160,000 clones, 77% of them seen once, and the ten largest clones take roughly 2%. The chain has TRBV19 and TRBJ1-1; 8 nucleotides agree with TRBD1. The TCR comes from a man aged 50-60 years in good health and CMV-seropositive. Sequenced: PBMCs. CDR3 sequence (DNA): TGTGCCAGTAGCTGGGACAGGCTGAACACTGAAGCTTTCTTT. Translated: CASSWDRLNTEAFF.